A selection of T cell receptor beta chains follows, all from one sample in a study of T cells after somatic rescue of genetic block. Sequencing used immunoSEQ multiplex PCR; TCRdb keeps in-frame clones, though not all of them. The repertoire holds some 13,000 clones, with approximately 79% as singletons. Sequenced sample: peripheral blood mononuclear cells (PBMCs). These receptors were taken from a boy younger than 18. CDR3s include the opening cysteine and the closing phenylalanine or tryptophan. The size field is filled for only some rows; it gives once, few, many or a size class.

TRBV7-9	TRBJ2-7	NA	CASSPGTPQWPLEQYF
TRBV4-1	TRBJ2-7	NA	CASSQAQGWNEQYF
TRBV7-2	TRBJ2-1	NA	CASSLGGPFRDEQFF
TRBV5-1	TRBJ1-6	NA	CASSLGQANSPLHF
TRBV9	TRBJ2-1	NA	CASSPPLGRYNEQFF
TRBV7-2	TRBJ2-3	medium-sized	CASSLQGAQYF
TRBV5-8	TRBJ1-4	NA	CASSLARPVEKLFF
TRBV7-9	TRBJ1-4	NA	CASSFGNEKLFF
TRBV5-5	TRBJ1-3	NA	CASSPTGEPSGNTIYF
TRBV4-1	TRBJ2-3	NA	CASSPLPGDTQYF
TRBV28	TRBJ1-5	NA	CAGSFSQPQHF
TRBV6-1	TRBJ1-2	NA	CASSNTGGRYGYTF
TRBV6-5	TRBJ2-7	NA	CASTRDSTSYEQYF
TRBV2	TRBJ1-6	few	CASSAGSSYNSPLHF